Below, 15 T cell receptor beta chains from the same sample are listed, as sequenced in a study of blood T cell repertoires in COVID-19. Only in-frame clones appear in the TCRdb table, and some are missing; sequencing was by immunoSEQ multiplex PCR. The repertoire holds about 85,000 clones, with roughly four fifths as singletons. Sequences were obtained from peripheral blood. All receptors derive from a woman aged 80 or over with acute or convalescent COVID-19.

The genes are TRBV6-5 and TRBJ1-4; TRBD1 is a possible D gene (5 bases). The CDR3 totals 14 residues. V was cut by 6 bases and J by 7 bases, with 15 bases left in between. Per the germline V gene, CDR1 is MNHEY and CDR2 is SVGAGI. DNA for the CDR3: TGTGCCAGCAGCGTGTTGGGGCACTTTGAAAAACTGTTTTTT. Its protein is CASSVLGHFEKLFF.

In its sample, this clone was seen a few times. The chain is built from TRBV5-1 and TRBJ2-2; possibly TRBD2 for D (7 bases). The CDR3 length is 14 residues. With 6 bases removed from V and 5 bases from J, the gap between germline ends came to 14 bases. Germline CDR1 reads SGHRS; CDR2 reads YFSETQ. The CDR3 DNA is TGCGCCAGCACCACCGAGGGGGGGACCGGGGAGCTGTTTTTT. This codes for CASTTEGGTGELFF.

The V and J genes are TRBV7-2 and TRBJ2-1, with 9 bases fitting TRBD2. The junction had 10 bases not matched to a gene; V was cut back by 1 base and J by 6 bases. The CDR3 has 17 amino acids. Germline-derived CDR1 and CDR2 are SGHTA and FQGNSA. CDR3 in DNA: TGTGCCAGCAGCTTAGAAGTAGCGGGAGAATTTGGCAATGAGCAGTTCTTC. Residues: CASSLEVAGEFGNEQFF.

The chain joins TRBV2 to TRBJ2-7; 9 nucleotides agree with TRBD2. This CDR3 spans 15 amino acids. V shed 4 bases, J shed 0 bases, and the junction held 4 bases outside the gene matches. Per the germline V gene, CDR1 is SNHLY and CDR2 is FYNNEI. DNA for the CDR3: TGTGCCAGCAGTGCCGGAGCGGGGGGCTCCTACGAGCAGTACTTC. This sequence encodes CASSAGAGGSYEQYF.

This clone occurred once. This chain links TRBV4-2 with TRBJ2-2; no definite D call. Trimming pared 4 bases from V and 0 bases from J, leaving 12 bases between. Germline V gene sequence: CDR1 LGHNA, CDR2 YNFKEQ. This CDR3 has 16 residues. The CDR3 coding sequence is TGTGCCAGCAGCCGCCGCGACTTCCCGAACACCGGGGAGCTGTTTTTT. Translating gives CASSRRDFPNTGELFF.

V and J are TRBV9 and TRBJ2-2; 10 bases are shared with TRBD1. CDR1 SGDLS and CDR2 YYNGEE come from the germline V gene. The CDR3 spans 17 residues. The junction had 6 bases not matched to a gene; V was cut back by 4 bases and J by 0 bases. CDR3 bases: TGTGCCAGCAGCTCCGGGACAGGGGCTACGAACACCGGGGAGCTGTTTTTT. Amino acid sequence: CASSSGTGATNTGELFF.

This clone was seen a few times. This chain joins TRBV7-2 and TRBJ2-2; D possibly corresponds to TRBD2 (6 bases). V was shortened by 5 bases and J by 3 bases, with 13 bases between the two germline ends. The CDR3 is 15 residues long. The germline gives CDR1 SGHTA, CDR2 FQGNSA. The CDR3 reads CASSPGTPHTGELFF. The DNA of the CDR3 is TGTGCCAGCAGCCCCGGGACTCCCCACACCGGGGAGCTGTTTTTT.

The chain employs TRBV6-2 or TRBV6-3 and TRBJ1-6; perhaps TRBD1 as D (5 bases). Germline V CDR1 and CDR2: MNHEY, SVGEGT. This CDR3 region has 15 residues. Trimming took 0 bases from V and 2 from J, leaving 5 bases between them. The CDR3 loop reads CASSYSGAYNSPLHF. CDR3 nucleotides: TGTGCCAGCAGTTACTCAGGGGCCTATAATTCACCCCTCCACTTT.

The gene calls are TRBV27 and TRBJ2-3; no firm D call. The CDR3 runs to 16 residues. CDR1 MNHEY and CDR2 SMNVEV come from the germline V gene (reference sequence). V lost 3 bases and J lost 0, with 13 bases in between. Here the CDR3 reads CASSLTRVGSTDTQYF. In DNA, the CDR3 is TGTGCCAGCAGTTTGACGAGAGTCGGGAGCACAGATACGCAGTATTTT.

V and J are TRBV28 and TRBJ1-5; D gene unclear. CDR1 is MDHEN, CDR2 SYDVKM, per germline. This CDR3 region has 15 residues. V was pared by 8 bases and J by 2 bases, with 16 bases between. CDR3 in amino acids: CASRRAGVGNQPQHF. In nucleotides, the CDR3 is TGTGCCAGCCGGAGGGCCGGGGTGGGCAATCAGCCCCAGCATTTT.

This chain joins TRBV7-8 and TRBJ1-1; 8 nucleotides agree with TRBD1. The CDR3 covers 15 residues. From germline, CDR1 is SGHVS and CDR2 FQNEAQ. Trimming took 6 bases from V and 5 from J; bases not matched to a gene: 11. The CDR3 DNA is TGTGCCAGCAGTCTAGAGCAGGGGGCATGGACTGAAGCTTTCTTT. Its protein is CASSLEQGAWTEAFF.

This CDR3 reads CASSLGAFNEKLFF. The CDR3 DNA sequence: TGTGCCAGCAGCTTAGGAGCATTCAATGAAAAACTGTTTTTT. The rearrangement links TRBV7-2 to TRBJ1-4; D gene ambiguous. The V end was cut by 1 base, the J end by 5 bases, with 8 bases between. The CDR3 runs 14 residues. The germline CDR1 and CDR2 sequences are SGHTA and FQGNSA.

The chain links TRBV5-4 to TRBJ2-5; D unresolved. Trimming cost V 1 base and J 2 bases, with 9 bases left between them. Germline V gene sequence: CDR1 SGHNT, CDR2 YYREEE (reference sequence). The CDR3 length is 14 residues. This CDR3 is CASSLTSIQETQYF. The CDR3, as DNA: TGTGCCAGCAGCTTGACCAGTATTCAAGAGACCCAGTACTTC.

The V call is TRBV19, the J call TRBJ2-3; TRBD2 matches 11 bases. This CDR3 is 15 amino acids long. CDR1 is LNHDA, CDR2 SQIVND, per germline (reference sequence). J gave up 4 bases and V 7 bases, and 7 bases lay outside the gene matches. The CDR3 is CASTDGLAGSDTQYF. CDR3 in DNA: TGTGCCAGTACCGACGGACTAGCGGGTTCAGATACGCAGTATTTT.

This chain joins TRBV2 and TRBJ2-2; TRBD2 agrees at 12 bases. Trimming at V came to 3 bases and at J to 8 bases, leaving 4 bases not matched to a gene. Per the germline V gene, CDR1 is SNHLY and CDR2 is FYNNEI. There are 15 residues in the CDR3. CDR3 residues: CASSETSGSMGELFF. The CDR3 coding sequence is TGTGCCAGCAGTGAGACTAGCGGGAGTATGGGGGAGCTGTTTTTT.